These 31 T cell receptor beta chains share one sample of origin, sequenced in a study of blood T cell repertoires in COVID-19 (dated by TCRdb to about 2020). The library relied on the immunoSEQ multiplex PCR assay. TCRdb holds this immuneACCESS table with in-frame rearrangements only. Some clones are missing; in checked studies, unresolved V genes explain under half, and the rest has no known cause. Here the sample has around 200,000 clones; around 90% occur a single time. The ten most abundant clones make up over 0.95% of the sample. The sample comprised PBMCs or T cells enriched from blood (not recorded which). The source is a man aged 25-45 years who had recovered from COVID-19.

The V gene is TRBV4-3, the J gene TRBJ1-4; 8 bases are shared with TRBD1. From germline, CDR1 is LGHNA and CDR2 YSLEER. The CDR3 length is 15 residues. V was pared by 4 bases and J by 3 bases, with 4 bases of the junction left unmatched. Here the CDR3 DNA reads TGCGCCAGCAGCCCCGGGGACAGGTCTAATGAAAAACTGTTTTTT. Amino acids: CASSPGDRSNEKLFF.

The V call is TRBV7-2, the J call TRBJ2-1; D is perhaps TRBD2 (5 bases). This CDR3 is built from 15 residues. Germline-derived CDR1 and CDR2 are SGHTA and FQGNSA. Trimming left V 4 bases short and J 0 bases short, with 10 bases between. In DNA, the CDR3 is TGTGCCAGCAGCTGGAGCGGCAGCTCCTACAATGAGCAGTTCTTC. The encoded protein is CASSWSGSSYNEQFF.

For the CDR3, the DNA is TGTGCCAGCAGTGTCCGTGACAGCGTTTATGGCTACACCTTC. This codes for CASSVRDSVYGYTF. The J gene is TRBJ1-2, the V gene TRBV2; the D gene is possibly TRBD1 (5 bases). Germline V gene data show CDR1 as SNHLY and CDR2 as FYNNEI. The germline V and J ends were trimmed by 4 bases and 5 bases, with 14 bases remaining between them. The CDR3 is 14 residues long.

This clone was counted a single time. This chain links TRBV19 with TRBJ2-5; maybe TRBD1 (6 bases). Per germline, CDR1 LNHDA and CDR2 SQIVND (reference sequence). The CDR3 extends over 13 amino acids. V was clipped by 6 bases and J by 5 bases, with 13 bases between them. This CDR3 is CASSIQGIETQYF. CDR3 DNA: TGTGCCAGTAGCATACAGGGAATCGAGACCCAGTACTTC.

This chain links TRBV7-2 with TRBJ1-4; possible D gene TRBD1, 6 bases. Germline V CDR1 and CDR2: SGHTA, FQGNSA. The CDR3 runs to 15 residues. With 6 bases removed from V and 2 bases from J, the gap between germline ends came to 13 bases. As DNA, the CDR3 is TGTGCCAGCAGACCCCCAGGGGCTACTAATGAAAAACTGTTTTTT. Protein sequence: CASRPPGATNEKLFF.

The chain couples TRBV13 to TRBJ2-1; 9 positions agree with TRBD2. CDR1 is PRHDT, CDR2 FYEKMQ, per germline (reference sequence). J gave up 4 bases and V 3 bases, and 4 bases lay outside the gene matches. The CDR3 runs 15 residues. The CDR3 DNA reads as TGTGCCAGCAGCTTGAGCGGGGGGCGTTACAATGAGCAGTTCTTC. Translating gives CASSLSGGRYNEQFF.

The chain carries TRBV7-8 and TRBJ2-7, with D hard to call. The CDR3 totals 11 residues. The V and J ends lost 5 bases and 4 bases respectively, with 6 bases between them. The germline V gene encodes CDR1 SGHVS and CDR2 FQNEAQ. The DNA of the CDR3 is TGTGCCAGCAGCCCCAGATACGAGCAGTACTTC. This sequence encodes CASSPRYEQYF.

A single count supports this clone. The genes are TRBV11-2 and TRBJ1-6, with TRBD1 identical over 11 bases. This CDR3 contains 15 residues. Trimming at V came to 4 bases and at J to 7 bases, leaving 3 bases not matched to a gene. Germline assignment: CDR1 SGHAT and CDR2 FQNNGV. The CDR3 sequence is CASSWTGGSNSPLHF. The CDR3 DNA follows: TGTGCCAGCAGCTGGACAGGGGGCTCGAATTCACCCCTCCACTTT.

The chain recombines TRBV4-3 with TRBJ2-2, with 7 bases lining up with TRBD2. Germline CDR1 reads LGHNA; CDR2 reads YSLEER. The CDR3 runs 17 residues. V was clipped by 0 bases and J by 4 bases; unmatched bases: 8. The CDR3 loop reads CASSQDVGTTTTGELFF. DNA of the CDR3: TGCGCCAGCAGCCAAGATGTAGGGACTACTACCACCGGGGAGCTGTTTTTT.

This clone was seen only once. This chain links TRBV6-6 with TRBJ2-7; 10 bases fit TRBD1. Trimming cost V 2 bases and J 2 bases; bases outside gene matches: 0. CDR1 and CDR2 (germline): MNHNY, SVGAGI (reference sequence). The CDR3 sequence is 14 residues long. CDR3 loop: CASSYGQGAYEQYF. DNA of the CDR3: TGTGCCAGCAGTTACGGACAGGGGGCCTACGAGCAGTACTTC.

This chain uses TRBV6-2 or TRBV6-3 with TRBJ2-5; tentative D call: TRBD1 (5 bases). V lost 1 base to trimming and J lost 2 bases, with 11 bases between them. The germline V gene encodes CDR1 MNHEY and CDR2 SVGEGT. This CDR3 contains 15 residues. CDR3 residues: CASSYFWGPQETQYF. For the CDR3, the DNA is TGTGCCAGCAGTTACTTCTGGGGCCCGCAAGAGACCCAGTACTTC.

The V gene is TRBV19, the J gene TRBJ1-1, with 10 bases matching TRBD1. The length of the CDR3 is 19 residues. V shed 5 bases and J 4 bases; nucleotides not matched to a gene: 19. Per the germline V gene, CDR1 is LNHDA and CDR2 is SQIVND (reference sequence). CDR3 nucleotides: TGTGCCAGTAGTGCAAGAAAACCGGGACAGGGGTTGTCGGGCACTGAAGCTTTCTTT. The encoded protein is CASSARKPGQGLSGTEAFF.

The chain recombines TRBV2 with TRBJ2-7, with D possibly matching TRBD2 (6 bases). CDR3 length: 14 amino acids. V was trimmed by 8 bases and J by 0 bases, leaving 14 bases between them. Germline V gene sequence: CDR1 SNHLY, CDR2 FYNNEI. CDR3 sequence reads: CASQDYWGSYEQYF. For the CDR3, the DNA is TGTGCCAGCCAGGACTATTGGGGCTCCTACGAGCAGTACTTC.

This sequence joins TRBV7-6 and TRBJ2-3; 9 bases agree with TRBD2. From germline, CDR1 is SGHVS and CDR2 FNYEAQ. This CDR3 contains 16 residues. Trimming took 1 base from V and 4 from J; bases not matched to a gene: 6. The CDR3 DNA reads TGTGCCAGCAGCTTAGAGGTGGCGGGGGGGCCAGATACGCAGTATTTT. Amino acids: CASSLEVAGGPDTQYF.

V is TRBV5-1 and J is TRBJ2-2, with 9 bases matching TRBD2. CDR1 and CDR2 (germline): SGHRS, YFSETQ. The CDR3 sequence is 17 residues long. With V trimmed by 1 base and J by 2 bases, 6 bases remained unmatched. The CDR3 DNA reads TGCGCCAGCAGCTTGTTAGGTCTAGCGGGAAACACCGGGGAGCTGTTTTTT. It translates to CASSLLGLAGNTGELFF.

The chain uses TRBV30 and TRBJ2-1; TRBD1 is a possible D gene (6 bases). The germline V gene has CDR1 GTSNPN and CDR2 SVGIG (reference sequence). V lost 2 bases, J lost 4 bases, and 12 bases lay in between. The CDR3 totals 14 residues. The CDR3 sequence is CAWSQDSVYNEQFF. CDR3 DNA: TGTGCCTGGAGTCAGGACAGTGTTTACAATGAGCAGTTCTTC. The entire variable domain, with the rest obtained from reference TRBV30 and TRBJ2-1, is as follows: SQTIHQWPATLVQPVGSPLSLECTVEGTSNPNLYWYRQAAGRGLQLLFYSVGIGQISSEVPQNLSASRPQDRQFILSSKKLLLSDSGFYLCAWSQDSVYNEQFFGPGTRLTVL.

The J gene is TRBJ1-3, the V gene TRBV19; the match to TRBD1 covers 7 bases. The CDR3 runs to 15 residues. The V gene end was trimmed by 4 bases and the J gene end by 8 bases; junction bases not matched to a gene: 11. CDR1 is LNHDA, CDR2 SQIVND, per germline (reference sequence). The CDR3 loop is CASSRRQGWVYTIYF. CDR3 nucleotides: TGTGCCAGTAGTAGACGACAGGGTTGGGTCTACACCATATATTTT. Full variable domain (remainder filled in from reference TRBV19 and TRBJ1-3): DGGITQSPKYLFRKEGQNVTLSCEQNLNHDAMYWYRQDPGQGLRLIYYSQIVNDFQKGDIAEGYSVSREKKESFPLTVTSAQKNPTAFYLCASSRRQGWVYTIYFGEGSWLTVV.

The chain combines TRBV11-2 with TRBJ1-1; D is ambiguous. Trimming removed 0 bases at V and 7 bases at J, with 9 bases between. CDR1 SGHAT and CDR2 FQNNGV come from the germline V gene. The CDR3 runs to 13 residues. CDR3 sequence (DNA): TGTGCCAGCAGCTTAGATCCCAGGATTGAAGCTTTCTTT. Its protein product is CASSLDPRIEAFF.

The chain recombines TRBV4-2 with TRBJ2-7; possibly TRBD2 for D (7 bases). Trimming removed 0 bases at V and 1 base at J, with 13 bases between. Per the germline V gene, CDR1 is LGHNA and CDR2 is YNFKEQ. CDR3 length: 16 amino acids. CDR3 sequence: CASSQDAGEGSYEQYF. The CDR3 bases are TGTGCCAGCAGCCAAGATGCAGGGGAGGGTTCCTACGAGCAGTACTTC.

CDR3 region: CASSTDVNYGYTF. In DNA form, the CDR3 reads TGTGCCAGCAGTACAGACGTTAACTATGGCTACACCTTC. The chain has TRBV11-2 and TRBJ1-2, with unresolved D. The CDR3 has 13 residues. V lost 6 bases, J lost 1 base, and 9 bases lay in between. CDR1 is SGHAT and CDR2 is FQNNGV in the germline V gene.

The V call is TRBV15, the J call TRBJ1-6; no clear D gene. Germline V gene data show CDR1 as LNHNV and CDR2 as YYDKDF (reference sequence). The CDR3 has 15 amino acids. Trimming removed 0 bases from V and 9 bases from J, with 12 bases in between. The CDR3 coding sequence is TGTGCCACCAGCAGAGATCGAGGGTTAGCTTCACCCCTCCACTTT. Encoded protein: CATSRDRGLASPLHF.

This chain uses TRBV10-3 with TRBJ1-6, with D possibly being TRBD1 (5 bases). This CDR3 contains 14 residues. V lost 3 bases and J 7 bases, leaving 10 bases between the germline ends. The V gene's germline CDR1 is ENHRY and CDR2 SYGVKD. The CDR3 loop is CAISDRDQNSPLHF. CDR3 bases: TGTGCCATCAGTGACAGGGATCAGAATTCACCCCTCCACTTT.

CDR3 region: CASSPTTGSNTGELFF. The CDR3 nucleotides read TGCGCCAGCAGCCCCACGACAGGGTCGAACACCGGGGAGCTGTTTTTT. V and J are TRBV4-3 and TRBJ2-2, with 7 bases fitting TRBD1. CDR1 is LGHNA and CDR2 is YSLEER in the germline V gene. The CDR3 length is 16 residues. The J segment lost 0 bases and the V segment lost 4 bases, leaving 5 bases of the junction unmatched.

The chain employs TRBV18 and TRBJ2-7; 10 bases align to TRBD1. Per germline, CDR1 KGHSH and CDR2 LQKENI. Losses at the gene ends were 3 bases for V and 5 bases for J; bases not matched to a gene: 10. The CDR3 length is 16 residues. CDR3: CASSPRAGQGFHEQYF. CDR3 in DNA: TGTGCCAGCTCACCCCGGGCGGGACAGGGGTTCCACGAGCAGTACTTC.

With respect to this clone: The sample has other DNA sequences that encode this CDR3 too. The chain carries TRBV7-2 and TRBJ2-7; 11 bases align to TRBD2. CDR1 is SGHTA, CDR2 FQGNSA, per germline. The CDR3 has 15 amino acids. V lost 5 bases to trimming and J lost 1 base; unmatched junction nucleotides: 4. The CDR3 loop reads CASSLTSGSSYEQYF. Written as DNA, the CDR3 is TGTGCCAGCAGCCTCACTAGCGGGAGTTCCTACGAGCAGTACTTC.

The V call is TRBV5-5, the J call TRBJ2-1; TRBD2 matches at 13 bases. Germline-derived CDR1 and CDR2 are SGHKS and YYEKEE (reference sequence). V lost 4 bases, J lost 7 bases, and 5 bases stayed unmatched. The CDR3 sequence is 15 residues long. CDR3 in amino acids: CASSAGLAGPNEQFF. The CDR3 DNA follows: TGTGCCAGCAGCGCGGGACTAGCGGGACCAAATGAGCAGTTCTTC. The variable domain in full, with the rest retrieved from reference TRBV5-5 and TRBJ2-1, is DAGVTQSPTHLIKTRGQQVTLRCSPISGHKSVSWYQQVLGQGPQFIFQYYEKEERGRGNFPDRFSARQFPNYSSELNVNALLLGDSALYLCASSAGLAGPNEQFFGPGTRLTVL.

The chain couples TRBV19 to TRBJ2-3, with 9 nucleotides matching TRBD1. With V trimmed by 4 bases and J by 4 bases, 9 bases remained unmatched. This CDR3 is 16 amino acids long. CDR1 LNHDA and CDR2 SQIVND come from the germline V gene (reference sequence). The CDR3 sequence is CASSRGTGRGADTQYF. CDR3 coding DNA: TGTGCCAGTAGTAGGGGGACAGGGCGAGGCGCAGATACGCAGTATTTT.

The gene calls are TRBV24-1 and TRBJ2-1, with D tentatively TRBD1 (6 bases). The CDR3 has 14 residues. Per germline, CDR1 KGHDR and CDR2 SFDVKD. Trimming cost V 3 bases and J 3 bases, with 8 bases left between them. CDR3 sequence (DNA): TGTGCCACCAGTGATACGGACAGCTACAATGAGCAGTTCTTC. It yields the protein CATSDTDSYNEQFF.

This chain uses TRBV28 with TRBJ1-2; 7 nucleotides align to TRBD1. The CDR3 is made up of 14 amino acids. With 7 bases clipped from V and 3 bases from J, the junction kept 8 bases outside the gene matches. Germline-derived CDR1 and CDR2 are MDHEN and SYDVKM. CDR3 in amino acids: CASNRGQTYYGYTF. The CDR3 DNA reads TGTGCCAGCAACCGGGGACAGACCTACTATGGCTACACCTTC.

V and J are TRBV6-6 and TRBJ2-1; tentative D call: TRBD2 (7 bases). The germline gives CDR1 MNHNY, CDR2 SVGAGI (reference sequence). The CDR3 sequence is 15 residues long. Deletions cut 5 bases from V and 7 bases from J, with 18 bases between. This chain's CDR3 is CASSLRGGGENEQFF. CDR3 DNA sequence: TGTGCCAGCAGTCTCCGGGGAGGGGGTGAGAATGAGCAGTTCTTC.

This clone was seen once. The J gene is TRBJ1-1, the V gene TRBV5-4; tentatively, D is TRBD1 (6 bases). The CDR3 runs 13 residues. Germline V gives CDR1 SGHNT, CDR2 YYREEE (reference sequence). Trimming stripped 5 bases from V and 0 bases from J, with 8 bases between. The CDR3 protein is CASSGQMNTEAFF. CDR3 nucleotide sequence: TGTGCCAGCAGTGGACAGATGAACACTGAAGCTTTCTTT.